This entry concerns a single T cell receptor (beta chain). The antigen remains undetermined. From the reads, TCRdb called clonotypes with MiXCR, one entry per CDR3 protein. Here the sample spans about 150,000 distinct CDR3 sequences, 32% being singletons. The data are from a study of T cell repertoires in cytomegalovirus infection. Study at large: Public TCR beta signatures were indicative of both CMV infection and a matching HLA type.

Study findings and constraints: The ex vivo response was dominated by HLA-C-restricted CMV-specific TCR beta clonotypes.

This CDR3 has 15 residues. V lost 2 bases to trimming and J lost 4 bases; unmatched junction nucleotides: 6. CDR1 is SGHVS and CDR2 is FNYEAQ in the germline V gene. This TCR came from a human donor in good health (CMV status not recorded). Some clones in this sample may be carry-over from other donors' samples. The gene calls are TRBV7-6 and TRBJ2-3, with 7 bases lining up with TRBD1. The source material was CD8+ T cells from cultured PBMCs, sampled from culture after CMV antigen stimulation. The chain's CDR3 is CASSLISTGADTQYF. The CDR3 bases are TGTGCCAGCAGCTTAATAAGCACAGGGGCAGATACGCAGTATTTT.